Described below is a single T cell receptor (beta chain) sequence and its context. Its antigen is unidentified. The protocol was immunoSEQ multiplex PCR, while the TCRdb copy is restricted to in-frame clones and leaves out a portion. The sample consists of around 60,000 clones, under 95% of them appearing once. This entry belongs to a study of cytomegalovirus exposure and HLA in healthy donors. The germline gives CDR1 SGHRS, CDR2 YFSETQ. With 0 bases removed from V and 1 base from J, the gap between germline ends came to 15 bases. This CDR3 is built from 17 residues. Study-level results: High specificity and sensitivity for cytomegalovirus status were reported for the classifier. A few CMV-associated chains were confirmed in vitro to be specific for CMV antigens. The tendency of first-cohort TCR clusters to co-occur in the roughly 120 validation repertoires was the finding of a later analysis. Around 160 TCR beta chains were listed as cytomegalovirus-associated.

The clonotype was recovered from a woman between 18 and 29 years old in good health and CMV-seronegative. Source material: PBMCs. V and J are TRBV5-1 and TRBJ2-3; tentative D call: TRBD2 (5 bases). CDR3 amino acids: CASSLAYGVSGTDTQYF. For the CDR3, the DNA is TGCGCCAGCAGCTTGGCTTACGGGGTTTCGGGCACAGATACGCAGTATTTT.